The entry below describes one T cell receptor beta chain. The junction had 9 bases not matched to a gene; V was cut back by 2 bases and J by 6 bases. This CDR3 spans 16 amino acids. Germline V gives CDR1 MDHEN, CDR2 SYDVKM. This sample was taken from a study of preoperative IRX-2 immunotherapy in early breast cancer. Only in-frame clones appear in the TCRdb table, and some are missing; sequencing was by immunoSEQ multiplex PCR. The sample shows 3,700 or so clones, 69% of them seen only once. As to treatment: preoperative locoregional IRX-2 cytokine immunotherapy. Samples came from a phase Ib trial of preoperative locoregional IRX-2 cytokine immunotherapy.

This sequence was found in a human donor with breast cancer. Source: tumor tissue, taken after IRX-2 immunotherapy. The chain carries TRBV28 and TRBJ1-5; 8 bases map to TRBD1. DNA of the CDR3: TGTGCCAGCAGTTTACAAGGACAGGGCGTGGGTCAGCCCCAGCATTTT. It specifies CASSLQGQGVGQPQHF.